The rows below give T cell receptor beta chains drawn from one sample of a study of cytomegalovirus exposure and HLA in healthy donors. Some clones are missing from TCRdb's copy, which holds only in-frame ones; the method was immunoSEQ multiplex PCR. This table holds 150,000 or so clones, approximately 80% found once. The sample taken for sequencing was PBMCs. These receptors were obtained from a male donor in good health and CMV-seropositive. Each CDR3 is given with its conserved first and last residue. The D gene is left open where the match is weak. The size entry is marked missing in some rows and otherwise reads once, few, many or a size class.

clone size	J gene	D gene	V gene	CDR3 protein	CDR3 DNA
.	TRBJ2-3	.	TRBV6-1	CASSEGVSVTDTQYF	TGTGCCAGCAGTGAAGGTGTATCTGTCACAGATACGCAGTATTTT
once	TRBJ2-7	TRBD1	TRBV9	CASSVGDRVYEQYF	TGTGCCAGCAGCGTAGGGGACAGGGTCTACGAGCAGTACTTC
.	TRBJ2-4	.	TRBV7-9	CASSSDPVKGNSQYF	TGTGCCAGCAGCTCAGACCCGGTAAAAGGAAACAGTCAGTACTTC
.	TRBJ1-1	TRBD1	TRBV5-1	CASSRGTALNTEAFF	TGCGCCAGCAGCAGGGGGACAGCCTTGAACACTGAAGCTTTCTTT
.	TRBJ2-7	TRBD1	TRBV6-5	CASSPPGTGDHEQYF	TGTGCCAGCAGTCCCCCCGGGACAGGGGACCACGAGCAGTACTTC
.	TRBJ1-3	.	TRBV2	CASSLGHSGNTIYF	TGTGCCAGCAGCCTGGGACATTCTGGAAACACCATATATTTT
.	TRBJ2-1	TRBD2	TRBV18	CASSPPFASGRSSYNEQFF	TGTGCCAGCTCACCACCTTTTGCCAGCGGGAGAAGCTCCTACAATGAGCAGTTCTTC
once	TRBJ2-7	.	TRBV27	CASSFRGEVTYEQYF	TGTGCCAGCAGTTTCCGGGGAGAGGTCACCTACGAGCAGTACTTC
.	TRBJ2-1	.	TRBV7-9	CASSPTDFSGDEQFF	TGTGCCAGCAGCCCTACGGACTTTAGTGGGGATGAGCAGTTCTTC
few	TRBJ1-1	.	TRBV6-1	CASSATDLIKAFF	TGTGCCAGCAGTGCGACAGACCTTATCAAAGCTTTCTTT
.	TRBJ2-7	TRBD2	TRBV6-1	CASSEGASGLSSYEQYF	TGTGCCAGCAGTGAAGGGGCTAGCGGGTTGAGCTCCTACGAGCAGTACTTC
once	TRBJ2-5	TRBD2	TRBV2	CASSPWTSGNQETQYF	TGTGCCAGCAGTCCCTGGACTAGCGGAAACCAAGAGACCCAGTACTTC
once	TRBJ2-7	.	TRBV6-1	CASSEYGGYEQYF	TGTGCCAGCAGTGAATACGGGGGATACGAGCAGTACTTC
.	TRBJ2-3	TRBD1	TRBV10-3	CAIDDRGRRRTDTQYF	TGTGCCATCGATGACAGGGGGCGAAGGAGGACAGATACGCAGTATTTT
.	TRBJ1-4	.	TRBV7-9	CASSRGKRGEKLFF	TGTGCCAGCAGCAGAGGGAAGCGAGGGGAAAAACTGTTTTTT
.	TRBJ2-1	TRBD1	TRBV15	CATSRGGTGDYNEQFF	TGTGCCACCAGCAGAGGCGGGACAGGTGACTACAATGAGCAGTTCTTC
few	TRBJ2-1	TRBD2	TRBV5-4	CASSSPLAGADNEQFF	TGTGCCAGCAGCTCCCCACTAGCGGGGGCTGACAATGAGCAGTTCTTC
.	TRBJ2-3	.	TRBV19	CASSIPGPLNTQYF	TGTGCCAGTAGTATCCCAGGGCCACTAAACACGCAGTATTTT
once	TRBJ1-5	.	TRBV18	CASSPEGDQPQHF	TGTGCCAGCTCACCGGAAGGGGATCAGCCCCAGCATTTT
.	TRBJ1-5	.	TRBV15	CATSRDGNSNQPQHF	TGTGCCACCAGCAGAGACGGGAATAGCAATCAGCCCCAGCATTTT
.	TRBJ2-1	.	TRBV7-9	CASSLEGRVAFF	TGTGCCAGCAGCTTAGAGGGCAGGGTGGCGTTCTTC
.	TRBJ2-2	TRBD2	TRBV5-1	CASSVRTGTRISGELFF	TGCGCCAGCAGCGTACGAACCGGGACTAGAATTTCGGGGGAGCTGTTTTTT
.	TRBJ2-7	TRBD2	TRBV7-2	CASSLAATSGNDEQYF	TGTGCCAGCAGCTTAGCCGCGACTAGCGGGAACGACGAGCAGTACTTC
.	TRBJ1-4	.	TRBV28	CASSFAGRREKLFF	TGTGCCAGCAGTTTTGCGGGTCGTCGTGAAAAACTGTTTTTT
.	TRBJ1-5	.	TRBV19	CASSPVGVPHRSQPQHF	TGTGCCAGTAGCCCGGTCGGGGTCCCTCATAGGAGTCAGCCCCAGCATTTT
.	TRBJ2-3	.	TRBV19	CASSIGQTDTQYF	TGTGCCAGTAGTATTGGGCAAACCGATACGCAGTATTTT
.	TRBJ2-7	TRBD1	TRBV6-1	CASSWGQVGETYF	TGTGCCAGCAGTTGGGGACAGGTTGGGGAGACGTACTTC
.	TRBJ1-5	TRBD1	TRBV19	CASRQGSDSNQPQHF	TGTGCCAGTAGACAGGGGTCGGATAGCAATCAGCCCCAGCATTTT
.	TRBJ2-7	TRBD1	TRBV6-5	CASSTGGKNEQYF	TGTGCCAGCAGTACAGGGGGCAAAAACGAGCAGTACTTC
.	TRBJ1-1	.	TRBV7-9	CASSWQTGLNTEAFF	TGTGCCAGCAGCTGGCAGACAGGATTGAACACTGAAGCTTTCTTT
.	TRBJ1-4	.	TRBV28	CASSTYQGPNEKLFF	TGTGCCAGCAGTACATATCAGGGTCCTAATGAAAAACTGTTTTTT
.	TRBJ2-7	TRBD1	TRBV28	CASSPEPRDRAYEQYF	TGTGCCAGCAGTCCCGAACCCCGGGACAGGGCGTACGAGCAGTACTTC
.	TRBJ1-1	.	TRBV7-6	CASSLGQANTEAFF	TGTGCCAGCAGCTTAGGACAGGCGAACACTGAAGCTTTCTTT
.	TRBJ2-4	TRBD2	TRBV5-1	CASSLVGSGGLGNSQYF	TGCGCCAGCAGCTTGGTTGGTAGCGGGGGCTTAGGGAACAGTCAGTACTTC
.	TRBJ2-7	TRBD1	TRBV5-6	CASSGTGTGLYEQYF	TGTGCCAGCAGCGGAACCGGGACAGGGCTATACGAGCAGTACTTC
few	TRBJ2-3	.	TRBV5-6	CASSLGLSTDTQYF	TGTGCCAGCAGCTTGGGGCTTAGCACAGATACGCAGTATTTT
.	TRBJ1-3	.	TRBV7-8	CASSLSTIDGGNTIYF	TGTGCCAGCAGCTTATCGACTATTGATGGGGGAAACACCATATATTTT
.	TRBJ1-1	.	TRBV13	CASSLLTANTEAFF	TGTGCCAGCAGCTTATTGACAGCGAACACTGAAGCTTTCTTT
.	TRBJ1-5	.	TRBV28	CATLGKGWEGNQPQHF	TGTGCCACCTTAGGTAAGGGTTGGGAGGGCAATCAGCCCCAGCATTTT
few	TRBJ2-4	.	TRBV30	CAWSGQLKNIQYF	TGTGCCTGGAGTGGACAGTTAAAAAACATTCAGTACTTC
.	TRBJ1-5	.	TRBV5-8	CASSLGWDIYGSNQPQHF	TGTGCCAGCAGCTTGGGGTGGGACATTTACGGGAGCAATCAGCCCCAGCATTTT